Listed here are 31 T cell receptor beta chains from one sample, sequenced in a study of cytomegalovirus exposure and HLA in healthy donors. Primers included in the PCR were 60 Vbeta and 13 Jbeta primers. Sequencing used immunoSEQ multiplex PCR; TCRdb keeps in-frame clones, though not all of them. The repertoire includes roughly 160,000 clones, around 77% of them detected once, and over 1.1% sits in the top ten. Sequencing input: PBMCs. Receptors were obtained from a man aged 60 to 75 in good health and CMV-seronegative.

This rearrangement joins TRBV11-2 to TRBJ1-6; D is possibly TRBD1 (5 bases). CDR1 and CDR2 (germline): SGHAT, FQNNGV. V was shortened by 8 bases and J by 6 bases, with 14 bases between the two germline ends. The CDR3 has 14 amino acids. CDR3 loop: CASGGINSNSPLHF. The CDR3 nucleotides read TGTGCCAGCGGGGGGATCAACTCTAATTCACCCCTCCACTTT.

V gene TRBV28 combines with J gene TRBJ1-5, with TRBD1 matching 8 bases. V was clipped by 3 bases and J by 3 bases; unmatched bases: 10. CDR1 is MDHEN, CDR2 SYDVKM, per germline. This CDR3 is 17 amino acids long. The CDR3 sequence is CASSFPGGQVINQPQHF. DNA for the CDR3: TGTGCCAGCAGTTTCCCGGGGGGACAGGTGATCAATCAGCCCCAGCATTTT. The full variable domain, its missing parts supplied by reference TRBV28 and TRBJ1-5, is DVKVTQSSRYLVKRTGEKVFLECVQDMDHENMFWYRQDPGLGLRLIYFSYDVKMKEKGDIPEGYSVSREKKERFSLILESASTNQTSMYLCASSFPGGQVINQPQHFGDGTRLSIL.

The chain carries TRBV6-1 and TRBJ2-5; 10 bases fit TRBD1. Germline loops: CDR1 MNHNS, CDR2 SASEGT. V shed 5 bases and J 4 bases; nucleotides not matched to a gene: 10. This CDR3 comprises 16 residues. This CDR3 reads CASSQVRDRGGETQYF. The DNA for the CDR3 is TGTGCCAGCAGTCAAGTCCGGGACAGGGGTGGAGAGACCCAGTACTTC.

The DNA for the CDR3 is TGTGCCAGCAATTCGGGAAGAGGGGGGGACACTGAAGCTTTCTTT. This gives the protein CASNSGRGGDTEAFF. The rearrangement joins TRBV2 to TRBJ1-1, with D possibly matching TRBD1 (6 bases). Deletions cut 7 bases from V and 3 bases from J, with 18 bases between. The CDR3 covers 15 residues. Germline V gene lookup returns CDR1 SNHLY and CDR2 FYNNEI.

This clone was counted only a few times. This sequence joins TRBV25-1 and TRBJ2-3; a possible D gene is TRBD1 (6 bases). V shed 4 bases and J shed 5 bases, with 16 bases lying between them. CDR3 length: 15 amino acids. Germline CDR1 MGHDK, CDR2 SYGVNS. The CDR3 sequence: CASSGWGRFQDTQYF. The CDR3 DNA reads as TGTGCCAGCAGTGGCTGGGGGCGCTTCCAAGATACGCAGTATTTT.

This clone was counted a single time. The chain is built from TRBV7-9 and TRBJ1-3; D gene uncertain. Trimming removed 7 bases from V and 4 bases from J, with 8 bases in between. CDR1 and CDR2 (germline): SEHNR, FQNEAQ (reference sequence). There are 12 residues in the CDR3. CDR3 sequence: CASTASGNTIYF. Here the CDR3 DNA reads TGTGCCAGCACCGCGAGCGGAAACACCATATATTTT.

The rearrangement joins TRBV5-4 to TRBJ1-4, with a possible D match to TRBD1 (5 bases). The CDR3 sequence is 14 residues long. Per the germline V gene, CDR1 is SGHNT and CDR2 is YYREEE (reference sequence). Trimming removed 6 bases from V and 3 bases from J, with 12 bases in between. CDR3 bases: TGTGCCAGCACCTTCGGGGGGGCTAATGAAAAACTGTTTTTT. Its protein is CASTFGGANEKLFF.

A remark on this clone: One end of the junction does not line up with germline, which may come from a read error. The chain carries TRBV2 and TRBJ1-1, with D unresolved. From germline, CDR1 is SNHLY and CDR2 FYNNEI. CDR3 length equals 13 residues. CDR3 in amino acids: CASSEGLNTEAFF. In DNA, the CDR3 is TGTGCCAGCAGCGAAGGGCTGAACACTGAAGCTTTCTTT. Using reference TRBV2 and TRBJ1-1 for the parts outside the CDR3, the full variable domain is EPEVTQTPSHQVTQMGQEVILRCVPISNHLYFYWYRQILGQKVEFLVSFYNNEISEKSEIFDDQFSVERPDGSNFTLKIRSTKLEDSAMYFCASSEGLNTEAFFGQGTRLTVV.

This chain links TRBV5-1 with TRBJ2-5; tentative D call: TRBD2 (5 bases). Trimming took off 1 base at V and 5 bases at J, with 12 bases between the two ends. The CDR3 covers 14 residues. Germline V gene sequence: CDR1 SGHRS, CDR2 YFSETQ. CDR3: CASSLNGEWETQYF. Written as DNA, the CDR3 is TGCGCCAGCAGCTTGAACGGGGAATGGGAGACCCAGTACTTC.

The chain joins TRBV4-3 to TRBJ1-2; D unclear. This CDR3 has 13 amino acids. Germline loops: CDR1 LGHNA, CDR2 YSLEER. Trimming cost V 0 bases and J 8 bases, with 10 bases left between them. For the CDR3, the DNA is TGCGCCAGCAGCCAAGAACTTTCGAGGGGCTACACCTTC. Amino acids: CASSQELSRGYTF.

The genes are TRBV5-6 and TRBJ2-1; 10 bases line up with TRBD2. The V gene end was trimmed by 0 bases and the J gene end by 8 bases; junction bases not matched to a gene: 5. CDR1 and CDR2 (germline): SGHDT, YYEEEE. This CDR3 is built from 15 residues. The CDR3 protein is CASSLGSGRIYEQFF. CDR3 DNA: TGTGCCAGCAGCTTGGGTAGCGGGAGGATCTATGAGCAGTTCTTC. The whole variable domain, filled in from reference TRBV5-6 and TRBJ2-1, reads DAGVTQSPTHLIKTRGQQVTLRCSPKSGHDTVSWYQQALGQGPQFIFQYYEEEERQRGNFPDRFSGHQFPNYSSELNVNALLLGDSALYLCASSLGSGRIYEQFFGPGTRLTVL.

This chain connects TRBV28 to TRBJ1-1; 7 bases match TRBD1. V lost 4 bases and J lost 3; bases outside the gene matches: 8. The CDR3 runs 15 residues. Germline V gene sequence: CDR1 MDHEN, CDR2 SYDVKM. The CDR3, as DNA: TGTGCCAGCAGTTACCGGGACAGCCGGGACACTGAAGCTTTCTTT. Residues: CASSYRDSRDTEAFF.

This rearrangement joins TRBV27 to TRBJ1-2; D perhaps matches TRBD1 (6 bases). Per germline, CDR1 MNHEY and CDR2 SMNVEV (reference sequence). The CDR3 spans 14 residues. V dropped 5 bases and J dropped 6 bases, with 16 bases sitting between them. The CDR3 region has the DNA TGTGCCAGCAGTGTTAGGGGGGGCTTGCATGGCTACACCTTC. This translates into CASSVRGGLHGYTF.

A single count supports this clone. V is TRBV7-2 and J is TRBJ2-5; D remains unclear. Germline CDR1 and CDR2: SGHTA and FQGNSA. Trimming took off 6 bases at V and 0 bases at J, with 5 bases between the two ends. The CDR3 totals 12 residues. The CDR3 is CASSSYQETQYF. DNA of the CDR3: TGTGCCAGCAGTTCGTACCAAGAGACCCAGTACTTC.

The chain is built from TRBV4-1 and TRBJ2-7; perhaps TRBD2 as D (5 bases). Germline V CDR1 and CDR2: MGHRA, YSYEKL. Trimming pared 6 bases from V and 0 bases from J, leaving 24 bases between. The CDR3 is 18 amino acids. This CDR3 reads CASSQTEVVPDHSYEQYF. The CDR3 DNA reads TGCGCCAGCAGTCAGACGGAGGTCGTTCCGGACCACTCCTACGAGCAGTACTTC.

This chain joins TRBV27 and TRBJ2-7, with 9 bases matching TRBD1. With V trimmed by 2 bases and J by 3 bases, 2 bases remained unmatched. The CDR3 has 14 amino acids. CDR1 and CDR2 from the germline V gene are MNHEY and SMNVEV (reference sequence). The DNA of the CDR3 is TGTGCCAGCAGTTTAGGGGACAGGGTCTACGAGCAGTACTTC. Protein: CASSLGDRVYEQYF.

CDR3 region: CASSPRPHRGSGNTIYF. The CDR3 region has the DNA TGTGCCAGCAGCCCCCGACCTCACAGGGGCTCTGGAAACACCATATATTTT. This chain joins TRBV21-1 and TRBJ1-3; the table's TRBD1 call for D was not verified on the DNA. TRBV21-1 is marked as a pseudogene. CDR3 size: 17 residues.

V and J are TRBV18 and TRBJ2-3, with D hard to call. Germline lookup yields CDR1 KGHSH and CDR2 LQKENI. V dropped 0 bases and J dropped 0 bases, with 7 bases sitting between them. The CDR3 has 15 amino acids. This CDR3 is CASSPPSLSTDTQYF. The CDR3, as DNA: TGTGCCAGCTCACCACCGTCCCTTAGCACAGATACGCAGTATTTT.

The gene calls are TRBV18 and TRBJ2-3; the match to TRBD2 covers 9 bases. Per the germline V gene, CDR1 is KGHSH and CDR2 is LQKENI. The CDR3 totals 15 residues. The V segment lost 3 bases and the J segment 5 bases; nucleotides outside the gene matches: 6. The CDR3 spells CASSPRGGQVDTQYF. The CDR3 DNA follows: TGTGCCAGCTCACCGCGGGGGGGCCAAGTAGATACGCAGTATTTT.

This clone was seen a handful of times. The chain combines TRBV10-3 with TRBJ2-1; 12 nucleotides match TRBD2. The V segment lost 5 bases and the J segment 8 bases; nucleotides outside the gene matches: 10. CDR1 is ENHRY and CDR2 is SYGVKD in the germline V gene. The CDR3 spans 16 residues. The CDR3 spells CAISRTSGARRDEQFF. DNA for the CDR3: TGTGCCATCAGTAGGACTAGCGGGGCCCGGAGGGATGAGCAGTTCTTC.

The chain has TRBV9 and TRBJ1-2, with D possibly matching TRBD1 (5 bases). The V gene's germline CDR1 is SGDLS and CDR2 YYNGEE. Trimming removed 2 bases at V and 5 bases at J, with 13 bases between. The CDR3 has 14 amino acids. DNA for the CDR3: TGTGCCAGCAGCGTGGACACGAGTCCTTATGGCTACACCTTC. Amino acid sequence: CASSVDTSPYGYTF.

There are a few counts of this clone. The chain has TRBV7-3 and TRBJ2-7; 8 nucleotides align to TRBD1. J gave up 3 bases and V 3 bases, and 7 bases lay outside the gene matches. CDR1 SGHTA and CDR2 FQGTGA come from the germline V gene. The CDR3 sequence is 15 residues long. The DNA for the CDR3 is TGTGCCAGCAGCTTGGCAGGGGGCGGAGGCTACGAGCAGTACTTC. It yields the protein CASSLAGGGGYEQYF.

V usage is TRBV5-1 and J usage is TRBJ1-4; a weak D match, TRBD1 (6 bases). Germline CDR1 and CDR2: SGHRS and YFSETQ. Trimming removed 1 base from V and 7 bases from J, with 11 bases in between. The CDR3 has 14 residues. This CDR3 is CASSLTGSSEKLFF. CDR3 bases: TGCGCCAGCAGCTTGACAGGGTCGAGTGAAAAACTGTTTTTT.

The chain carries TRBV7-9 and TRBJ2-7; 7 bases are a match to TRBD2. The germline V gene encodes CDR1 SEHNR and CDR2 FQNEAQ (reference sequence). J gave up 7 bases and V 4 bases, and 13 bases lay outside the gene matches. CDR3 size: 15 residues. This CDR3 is CASSWGGGDILEQYF. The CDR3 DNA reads TGTGCCAGCAGCTGGGGGGGAGGGGATATTTTAGAGCAGTACTTC.

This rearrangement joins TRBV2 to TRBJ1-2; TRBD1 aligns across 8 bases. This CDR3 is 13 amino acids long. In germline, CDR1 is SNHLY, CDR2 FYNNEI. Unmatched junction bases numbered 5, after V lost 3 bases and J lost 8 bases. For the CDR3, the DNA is TGTGCCAGCAGTGAGGGACAGGTTCGGGGCTACACCTTC. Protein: CASSEGQVRGYTF.

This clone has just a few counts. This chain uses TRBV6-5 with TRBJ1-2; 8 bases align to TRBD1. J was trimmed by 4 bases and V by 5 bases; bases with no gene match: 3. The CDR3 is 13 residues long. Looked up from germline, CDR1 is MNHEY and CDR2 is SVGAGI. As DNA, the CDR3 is TGTGCCAGCAGTCCCGACAGGGGCTATGGCTACACCTTC. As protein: CASSPDRGYGYTF.

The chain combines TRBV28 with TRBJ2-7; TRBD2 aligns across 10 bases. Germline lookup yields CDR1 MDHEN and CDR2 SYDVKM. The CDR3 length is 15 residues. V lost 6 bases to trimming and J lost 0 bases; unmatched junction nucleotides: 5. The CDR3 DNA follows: TGTGCCAGCAGATCAGCGGGGGGGGGCTCCTACGAGCAGTACTTC. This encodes CASRSAGGGSYEQYF. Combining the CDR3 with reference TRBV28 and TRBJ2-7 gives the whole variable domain DVKVTQSSRYLVKRTGEKVFLECVQDMDHENMFWYRQDPGLGLRLIYFSYDVKMKEKGDIPEGYSVSREKKERFSLILESASTNQTSMYLCASRSAGGGSYEQYFGPGTRLTVT.

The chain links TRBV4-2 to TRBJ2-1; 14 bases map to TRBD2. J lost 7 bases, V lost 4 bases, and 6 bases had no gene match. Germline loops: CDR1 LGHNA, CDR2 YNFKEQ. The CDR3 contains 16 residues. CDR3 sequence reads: CASSPGLAGGQNEQFF. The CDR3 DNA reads TGTGCCAGCAGCCCCGGACTAGCGGGGGGCCAGAATGAGCAGTTCTTC.

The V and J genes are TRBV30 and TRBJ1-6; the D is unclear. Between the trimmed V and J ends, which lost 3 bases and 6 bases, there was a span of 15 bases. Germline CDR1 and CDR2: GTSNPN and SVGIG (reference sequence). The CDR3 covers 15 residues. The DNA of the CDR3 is TGTGCCTGGAGCCCAAACCAGGCCCCTAATTCACCCCTCCACTTT. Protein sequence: CAWSPNQAPNSPLHF.

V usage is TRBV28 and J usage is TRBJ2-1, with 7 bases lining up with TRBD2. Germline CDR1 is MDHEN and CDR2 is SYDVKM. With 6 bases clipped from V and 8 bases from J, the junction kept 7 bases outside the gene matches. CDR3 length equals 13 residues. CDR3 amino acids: CASRSGTTDEQFF. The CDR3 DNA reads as TGTGCCAGCAGATCCGGGACTACGGATGAGCAGTTCTTC. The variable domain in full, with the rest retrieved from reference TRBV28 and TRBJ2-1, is DVKVTQSSRYLVKRTGEKVFLECVQDMDHENMFWYRQDPGLGLRLIYFSYDVKMKEKGDIPEGYSVSREKKERFSLILESASTNQTSMYLCASRSGTTDEQFFGPGTRLTVL.

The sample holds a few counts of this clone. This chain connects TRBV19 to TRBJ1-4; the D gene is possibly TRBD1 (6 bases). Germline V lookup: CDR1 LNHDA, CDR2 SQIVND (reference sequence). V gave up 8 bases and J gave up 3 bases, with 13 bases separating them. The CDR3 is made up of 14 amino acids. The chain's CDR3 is CASGLGASNEKLFF. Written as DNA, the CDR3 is TGTGCCAGTGGACTGGGGGCTTCTAATGAAAAACTGTTTTTT.